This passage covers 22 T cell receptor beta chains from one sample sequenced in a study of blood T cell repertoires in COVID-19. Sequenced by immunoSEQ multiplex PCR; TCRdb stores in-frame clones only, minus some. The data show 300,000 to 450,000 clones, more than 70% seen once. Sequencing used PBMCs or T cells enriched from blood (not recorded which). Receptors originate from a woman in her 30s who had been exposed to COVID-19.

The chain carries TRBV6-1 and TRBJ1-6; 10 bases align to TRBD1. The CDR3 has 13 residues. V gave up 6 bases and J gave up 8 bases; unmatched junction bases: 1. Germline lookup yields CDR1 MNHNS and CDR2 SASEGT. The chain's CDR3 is CASSGTGDSPLHF. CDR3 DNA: TGTGCCAGCAGCGGGACAGGGGATTCACCCCTCCACTTT.

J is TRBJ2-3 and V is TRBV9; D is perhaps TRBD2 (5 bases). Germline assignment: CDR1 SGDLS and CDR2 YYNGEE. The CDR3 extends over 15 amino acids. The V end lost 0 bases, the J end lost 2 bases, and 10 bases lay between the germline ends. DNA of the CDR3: TGTGCCAGCAGCGTAGAAGCGGCCCTCACAGATACGCAGTATTTT. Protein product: CASSVEAALTDTQYF.

CDR3 DNA sequence: TGCAGTGCTAGTCAAGCGGTATACAATGAGCAGTTCTTC. This gives the protein CSASQAVYNEQFF. This sequence joins TRBV20-1 and TRBJ2-1; possibly TRBD2 for D (5 bases). V gave up 3 bases and J gave up 4 bases, with 10 bases separating them. The length of the CDR3 is 13 residues. CDR1 and CDR2 from the germline V gene are DFQATT and SNEGSKA (reference sequence).

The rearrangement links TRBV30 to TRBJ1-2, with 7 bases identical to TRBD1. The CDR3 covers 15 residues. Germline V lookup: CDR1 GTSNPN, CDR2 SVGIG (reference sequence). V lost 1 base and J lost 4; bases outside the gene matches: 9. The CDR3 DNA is TGTGCCTGGAGTGCAACCTCAGGGGGTAGCTATGGCTACACCTTC. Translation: CAWSATSGGSYGYTF.

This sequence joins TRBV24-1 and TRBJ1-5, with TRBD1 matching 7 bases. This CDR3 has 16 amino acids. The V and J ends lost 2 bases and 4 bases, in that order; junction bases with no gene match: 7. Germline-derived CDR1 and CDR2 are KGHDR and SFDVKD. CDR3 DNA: TGTGCCACCAGTGATTCTGGGATGACAGGGAATCAGCCCCAGCATTTT. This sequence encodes CATSDSGMTGNQPQHF.

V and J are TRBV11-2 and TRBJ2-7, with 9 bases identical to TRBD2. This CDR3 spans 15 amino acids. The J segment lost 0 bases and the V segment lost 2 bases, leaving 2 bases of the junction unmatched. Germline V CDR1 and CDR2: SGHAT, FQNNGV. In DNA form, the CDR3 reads TGTGCCAGCAGCTTACTAGCGGGACTCTCCTACGAGCAGTACTTC. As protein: CASSLLAGLSYEQYF.

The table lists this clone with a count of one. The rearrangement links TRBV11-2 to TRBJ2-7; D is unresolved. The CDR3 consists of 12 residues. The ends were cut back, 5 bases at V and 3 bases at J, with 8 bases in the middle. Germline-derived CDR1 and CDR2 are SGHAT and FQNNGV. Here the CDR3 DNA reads TGTGCCAGCAGCCCCGAGATCTACGAGCAGTACTTC. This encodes CASSPEIYEQYF.

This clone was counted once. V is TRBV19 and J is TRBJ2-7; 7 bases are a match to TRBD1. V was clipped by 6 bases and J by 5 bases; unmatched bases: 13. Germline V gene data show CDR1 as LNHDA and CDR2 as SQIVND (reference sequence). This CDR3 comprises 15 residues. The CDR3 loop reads CASSRTLDRVNEQYF. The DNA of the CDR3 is TGTGCCAGTAGCCGGACCTTAGACAGGGTCAACGAGCAGTACTTC.

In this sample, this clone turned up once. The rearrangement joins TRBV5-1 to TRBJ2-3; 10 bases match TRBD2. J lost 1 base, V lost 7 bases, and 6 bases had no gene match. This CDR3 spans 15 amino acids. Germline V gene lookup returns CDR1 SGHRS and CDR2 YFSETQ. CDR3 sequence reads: CASAALAGGTDTQYF. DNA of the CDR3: TGCGCCAGCGCGGCCCTAGCGGGGGGCACAGATACGCAGTATTTT.

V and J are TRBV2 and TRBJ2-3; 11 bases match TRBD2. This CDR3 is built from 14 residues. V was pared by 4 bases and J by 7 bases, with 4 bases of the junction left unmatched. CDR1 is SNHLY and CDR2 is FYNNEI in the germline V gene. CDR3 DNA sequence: TGTGCCAGCAGTGTTCCTAGCGGGAGGCATACGCAGTATTTT. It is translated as CASSVPSGRHTQYF.

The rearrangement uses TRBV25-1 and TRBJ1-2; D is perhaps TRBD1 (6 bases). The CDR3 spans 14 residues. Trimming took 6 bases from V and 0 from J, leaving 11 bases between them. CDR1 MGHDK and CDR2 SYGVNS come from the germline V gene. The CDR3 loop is CASSLRTANYGYTF. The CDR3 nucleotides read TGTGCCAGCAGCCTGAGGACAGCTAACTATGGCTACACCTTC.

CDR3 protein: CASSPGSLNYGYTF. For the CDR3, the DNA is TGTGCCAGTAGTCCCGGGTCTTTGAACTATGGCTACACCTTC. The V call is TRBV19, the J call TRBJ1-2; D ambiguous. With 5 bases removed from V and 2 bases from J, the gap between germline ends came to 12 bases. CDR3 size: 14 residues. Germline V gives CDR1 LNHDA, CDR2 SQIVND (reference sequence).

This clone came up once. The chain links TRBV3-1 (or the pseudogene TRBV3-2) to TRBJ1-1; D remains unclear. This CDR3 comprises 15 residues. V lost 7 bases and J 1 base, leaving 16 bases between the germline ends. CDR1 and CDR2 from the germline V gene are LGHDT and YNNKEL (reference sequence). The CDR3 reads CASTLFAYPNTEAFF. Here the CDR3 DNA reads TGTGCCAGCACCCTATTCGCGTATCCGAACACTGAAGCTTTCTTT.

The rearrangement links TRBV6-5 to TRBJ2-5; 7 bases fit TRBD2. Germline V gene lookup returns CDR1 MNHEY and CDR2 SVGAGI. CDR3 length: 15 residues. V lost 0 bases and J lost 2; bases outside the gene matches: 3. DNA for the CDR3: TGTGCCAGCAGTTACTCGTATAGCGGGCAAGAGACCCAGTACTTC. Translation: CASSYSYSGQETQYF.

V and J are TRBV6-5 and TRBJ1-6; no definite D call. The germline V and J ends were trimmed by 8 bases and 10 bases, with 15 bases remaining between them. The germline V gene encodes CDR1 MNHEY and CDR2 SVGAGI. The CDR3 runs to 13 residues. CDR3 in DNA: TGTGCCAGCGCCCCCGGACTACGGTCACCCCTCCACTTT. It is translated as CASAPGLRSPLHF.

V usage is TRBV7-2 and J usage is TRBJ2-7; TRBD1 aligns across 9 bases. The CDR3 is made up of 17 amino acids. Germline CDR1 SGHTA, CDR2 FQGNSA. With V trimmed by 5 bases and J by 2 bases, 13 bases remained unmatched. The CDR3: CASSTGPGWDRAYEQYF. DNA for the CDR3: TGTGCCAGCAGCACGGGTCCCGGGTGGGACAGGGCCTACGAGCAGTACTTC.

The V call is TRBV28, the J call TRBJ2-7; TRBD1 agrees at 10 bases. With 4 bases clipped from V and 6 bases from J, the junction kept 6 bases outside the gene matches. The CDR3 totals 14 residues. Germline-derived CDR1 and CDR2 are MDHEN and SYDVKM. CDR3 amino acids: CASSSGQGVSEQYF. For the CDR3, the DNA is TGTGCCAGCAGTTCCGGACAGGGGGTTAGCGAGCAGTACTTC. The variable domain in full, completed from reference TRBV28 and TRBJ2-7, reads DVKVTQSSRYLVKRTGEKVFLECVQDMDHENMFWYRQDPGLGLRLIYFSYDVKMKEKGDIPEGYSVSREKKERFSLILESASTNQTSMYLCASSSGQGVSEQYFGPGTRLTVT.

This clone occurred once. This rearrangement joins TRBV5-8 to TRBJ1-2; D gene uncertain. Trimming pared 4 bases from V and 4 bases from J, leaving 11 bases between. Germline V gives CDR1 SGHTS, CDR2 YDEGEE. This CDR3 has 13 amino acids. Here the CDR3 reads CASSAGRAYGYTF. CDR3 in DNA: TGTGCCAGCAGCGCCGGGAGGGCCTATGGCTACACCTTC.

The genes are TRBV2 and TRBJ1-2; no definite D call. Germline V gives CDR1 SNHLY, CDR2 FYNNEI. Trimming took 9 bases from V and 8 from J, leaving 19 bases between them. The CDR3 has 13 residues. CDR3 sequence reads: CARSHNPLEGYTF. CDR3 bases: TGTGCCAGATCTCATAATCCCCTGGAGGGCTACACCTTC.

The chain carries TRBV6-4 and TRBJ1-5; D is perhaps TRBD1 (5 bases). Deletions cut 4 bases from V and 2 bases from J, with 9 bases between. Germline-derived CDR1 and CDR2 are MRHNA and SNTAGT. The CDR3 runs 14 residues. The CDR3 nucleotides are TGTGCCAGCAGTGCCCAGGGTGGCAATCAGCCCCAGCATTTT. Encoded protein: CASSAQGGNQPQHF.

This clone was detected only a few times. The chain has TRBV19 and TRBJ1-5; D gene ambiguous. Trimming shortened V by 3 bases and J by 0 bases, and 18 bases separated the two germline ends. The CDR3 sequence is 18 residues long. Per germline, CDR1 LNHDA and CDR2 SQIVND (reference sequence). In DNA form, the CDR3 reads TGTGCCAGTAGTATTGTGCCTTGGGAGCTTTATAGCAATCAGCCCCAGCATTTT. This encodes CASSIVPWELYSNQPQHF.

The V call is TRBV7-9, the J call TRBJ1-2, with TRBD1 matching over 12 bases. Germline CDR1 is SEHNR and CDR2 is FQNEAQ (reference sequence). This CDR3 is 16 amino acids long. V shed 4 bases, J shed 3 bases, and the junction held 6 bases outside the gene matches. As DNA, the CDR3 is TGTGCCAGCAGCTCCGGGACAGGGGGCGACGACTATGGCTACACCTTC. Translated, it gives CASSSGTGGDDYGYTF.